The next 29 T cell receptor beta chains were all read from a single sample in a study of T cells in Graves' hyperthyroidism and ophthalmopathy. The investigators amplified TCR beta CDR3 regions from RNA transcripts. HTBI primers were employed in a first-round RT-PCR of the TCR CDR3. TCRdb re-analysed the multiplex PCR reads in MiXCR, keeping a single row per CDR3 protein. The data show roughly 500,000 distinct CDR3 sequences, 40% to 50% seen once. Material for sequencing was peripheral blood or thyroid tissue (not recorded which). The receptors were gathered from an adult woman with Graves' disease, either hyperthyroidism or ophthalmopathy (not recorded which).

This clonotype occurred many times. It may be a read error: a sequence one base away is much more abundant. The gene calls are TRBV7-2 and TRBJ1-6, with TRBD1 as a possible D gene (5 bases). In germline, CDR1 is SGHTA, CDR2 FQGNSA. The germline V and J ends were trimmed by 6 bases and 10 bases, with 16 bases remaining between them. The CDR3 covers 14 residues. The CDR3 coding sequence is TGTGCCAGCAGGCAACCAGGGAGAAGCTCACCCCTCCACTTT. Translated, it gives CASRQPGRSSPLHF.

The chain links TRBV10-3 to TRBJ1-1; maybe TRBD1 (5 bases). The V gene's germline CDR1 is ENHRY and CDR2 SYGVKD. V was cut by 6 bases and J by 4 bases, with 15 bases left in between. CDR3 size: 14 residues. CDR3 DNA sequence: TGTGCCATCAGGGGGACGGGGGTCGGCACTGAAGCTTTCTTT. It is translated as CAIRGTGVGTEAFF.

The gene calls are TRBV20-1 and TRBJ1-2, with 7 nucleotides matching TRBD1. With V trimmed by 3 bases and J by 7 bases, 11 bases remained unmatched. This CDR3 is built from 14 residues. Looked up from germline, CDR1 is DFQATT and CDR2 is SNEGSKA (reference sequence). The CDR3 here is CSASAQGRSSGYTF. CDR3 bases: TGCAGTGCTAGCGCACAGGGGCGGTCCTCTGGCTACACCTTC.

This chain uses TRBV29-1 with TRBJ2-7, with 9 bases fitting TRBD1. CDR1 and CDR2 from the germline V gene are SQVTM and ANQGSEA. The CDR3 has 13 residues. V lost 8 bases and J lost 4; bases outside the gene matches: 9. The DNA for the CDR3 is TGCAGCAGTTTTGGGGGACAGGGTTACGAGCAGTACTTC. It codes for CSSFGGQGYEQYF.

CDR3 DNA sequence: TGTGCCACCAGTGATTTGCGGTTCGGGGGAGGGCCCTCTTTGGAGACCCAGTACTTC. Translated, it gives CATSDLRFGGGPSLETQYF. This chain links TRBV24-1 with TRBJ2-5, with 7 bases lining up with TRBD2. V shed 0 bases, J shed 5 bases, and the junction held 17 bases outside the gene matches. This CDR3 is built from 19 residues. Germline V gene lookup returns CDR1 KGHDR and CDR2 SFDVKD.

This clonotype showed up just once. This chain links TRBV10-2 with TRBJ2-7, with 11 bases that match TRBD1. V trimming: 4 bases; J trimming: 6 bases; junction bases outside the gene matches: 2. CDR1 is WSHSY and CDR2 is SAAADI in the germline V gene. CDR3 length equals 13 residues. DNA of the CDR3: TGCGCCAGCAGTGCCGGACAGGGGGCCGAGCAGTACTTC. Its translation is CASSAGQGAEQYF.

V gene TRBV15 combines with J gene TRBJ2-5; D possibly corresponds to TRBD1 (5 bases). The germline V gene encodes CDR1 LNHNV and CDR2 YYDKDF (reference sequence). The V end lost 5 bases, the J end lost 2 bases, and 12 bases lay between the germline ends. CDR3 length: 14 amino acids. CDR3 residues: CATSRTDRQETQYF. The CDR3 region has the DNA TGTGCCACCAGCCGAACCGACAGACAAGAGACCCAGTACTTC.

With respect to this clonotype: A junction end diverges from the germline sequence, so it may reflect a read error. The V and J genes are TRBV7-8 and TRBJ2-5; 10 bases are shared with TRBD1. CDR3 length: 13 residues. CDR1 is SGHVS, CDR2 FQNEAQ, per germline. DNA for the CDR3: TGTGCCAGCAGCTTAGGTCCATTGGGACAGGGGAACTTC. Its translation is CASSLGPLGQGNF.

The V and J genes are TRBV5-6 and TRBJ2-5; perhaps TRBD1 as D (6 bases). The V gene's germline CDR1 is SGHDT and CDR2 YYEEEE. Trimming cost V 4 bases and J 5 bases, with 18 bases left between them. The CDR3 runs 15 residues. The CDR3 protein is CASSMARGGRETQYF. The CDR3 DNA reads as TGTGCCAGCAGCATGGCCAGGGGCGGTAGGGAGACCCAGTACTTC.

About this clonotype: An end of the junction does not agree with germline; a read error may underlie this. The chain is built from TRBV6-1 and TRBJ2-6, with 8 bases that match TRBD1. The CDR3 loop spans 14 amino acids. Germline CDR1 reads MNHNS; CDR2 reads SASEGT. Written as DNA, the CDR3 is TGTGCCAGCAGTTCGACAGGGGTTTCCAACGTCCCGACTTTC. Translation: CASSSTGVSNVPTF.

This clonotype has at least ten counts. The CDR3 loop reads CASLGQAGDTEAFF. The CDR3 DNA follows: TGTGCCAGCTTGGGACAGGCGGGGGACACTGAAGCTTTCTTT. This rearrangement joins TRBV4-2 to TRBJ1-1; 8 bases map to TRBD1. Germline V gene lookup returns CDR1 LGHNA and CDR2 YNFKEQ. There are 14 residues in the CDR3. After removal of 8 bases from V and 3 bases from J, the junction contained 8 bases not matched to a gene.

On this clonotype itself: Since a much larger clone is just one base distant, this may be a read error. The gene calls are TRBV7-9 and TRBJ1-1, with TRBD1 matching 8 bases. CDR1 and CDR2 from the germline V gene are SEHNR and FQNEAQ (reference sequence). CDR3 size: 17 residues. The V gene end was trimmed by 5 bases and the J gene end by 5 bases; junction bases not matched to a gene: 16. CDR3 in DNA: TGTGCCAGCAGCCCTCAACGGATGGGGACAGGATCTACTGAAGCTTTCTTT. Protein sequence: CASSPQRMGTGSTEAFF.

This clonotype has only a few counts. V and J are TRBV5-5 and TRBJ1-5; D is perhaps TRBD1 (5 bases). V lost 0 bases to trimming and J lost 9 bases, with 25 bases between them. Looked up from germline, CDR1 is SGHKS and CDR2 is YYEKEE (reference sequence). The CDR3 loop spans 18 amino acids. The CDR3 DNA follows: TGTGCCAGCAGCTTGGCCGGAGGACGGAGGGGTAGCGGTTCGCCCCAGCATTTT. It specifies CASSLAGGRRGSGSPQHF.

The chain recombines TRBV11-2 with TRBJ2-7, with D hard to call. This CDR3 is 10 amino acids long. In germline, CDR1 is SGHAT, CDR2 FQNNGV. The V end was cut by 11 bases, the J end by 7 bases, with 12 bases between. CDR3 nucleotides: TGTGCCCTCTGCCCAGGTGAGCAGTACTTC. Amino acid sequence: CALCPGEQYF.

The J gene is TRBJ2-6, the V gene TRBV19, with unresolved D. Germline V gene lookup returns CDR1 LNHDA and CDR2 SQIVND (reference sequence). The CDR3 sequence is 15 residues long. V lost 8 bases, J lost 0 bases, and 11 bases lay in between. CDR3 in DNA: TGTGCCAGTTTCTCTATGGGCTCTGGGGCCAACGTCCTGACTTTC. This translates into CASFSMGSGANVLTF. Full variable domain (remainder filled in from reference TRBV19 and TRBJ2-6): DGGITQSPKYLFRKEGQNVTLSCEQNLNHDAMYWYRQDPGQGLRLIYYSQIVNDFQKGDIAEGYSVSREKKESFPLTVTSAQKNPTAFYLCASFSMGSGANVLTFGAGSRLTVL.

J is TRBJ1-1 and V is TRBV11-2; 7 bases agree with TRBD1. The V gene end was trimmed by 4 bases and the J gene end by 5 bases; junction bases not matched to a gene: 7. Germline V lookup: CDR1 SGHAT, CDR2 FQNNGV. The CDR3 covers 14 residues. CDR3 sequence: CASSSHRGGTEAFF. As DNA, the CDR3 is TGTGCCAGCAGCTCACACAGGGGCGGGACTGAAGCTTTCTTT.

The gene calls are TRBV7-2 and TRBJ1-1; no firm D call. The germline V gene encodes CDR1 SGHTA and CDR2 FQGNSA. This CDR3 spans 12 amino acids. The CDR3 protein is CARDTLDTEAFF. The CDR3 region has the DNA TGTGCTAGAGACACCCTGGACACTGAAGCTTTCTTT. Full variable domain (missing parts from reference TRBV7-2 and TRBJ1-1): GAGVSQSPSNKVTEKGKDVELRCDPISGHTALYWYRQSLGQGLEFLIYFQGNSAPDKSGLPSDRFSAERTGGSVSTLTIQRTQQEDSAVYLCARDTLDTEAFFGQGTRLTVV.

The rearrangement links TRBV20-1 to TRBJ1-5; tentatively, D is TRBD1 (5 bases). This CDR3 contains 14 residues. Trimming took 3 bases from V and 2 from J, leaving 11 bases between them. The germline CDR1 and CDR2 sequences are DFQATT and SNEGSKA (reference sequence). The DNA of the CDR3 is TGCAGTGCTAGCAGGGCGTGGGGCAATCAGCCCCAGCATTTT. Translating gives CSASRAWGNQPQHF.

DNA of the CDR3: TGTGCCAGCAGAGCAGGGTCCGGGGAGCTGTTTTTT. Translating gives CASRAGSGELFF. V and J are TRBV2 and TRBJ2-2; D is perhaps TRBD1 (5 bases). With 6 bases removed from V and 6 bases from J, the gap between germline ends came to 8 bases. This CDR3 has 12 residues. Germline CDR1 SNHLY, CDR2 FYNNEI.

Concerning this clonotype: The junction shows a germline mismatch at one end, possibly a read error. V usage is TRBV7-3 and J usage is TRBJ2-7; 9 bases are a match to TRBD1. The CDR3 is made up of 12 amino acids. The germline CDR1 and CDR2 sequences are SGHTA and FQGTGA. CDR3 coding DNA: TGCGCCAGCAGCGCCGGGACAGGGGAGCAGTACTTC. As protein: CASSAGTGEQYF.

This clonotype was counted ten times or more. The V gene is TRBV2, the J gene TRBJ1-5, with D uncertain. Trimming stripped 1 base from V and 2 bases from J, with 6 bases between. The CDR3 has 14 residues. In germline, CDR1 is SNHLY, CDR2 FYNNEI. The CDR3 sequence: CASSEERGNQPQHF. CDR3 sequence (DNA): TGTGCCAGCAGTGAAGAAAGGGGCAATCAGCCCCAGCATTTT.

The chain recombines TRBV5-6 with TRBJ1-1, with unresolved D. The CDR3 has 14 residues. The germline CDR1 and CDR2 sequences are SGHDT and YYEEEE. Trimming removed 4 bases from V and 0 bases from J, with 10 bases in between. CDR3: CASSLKQLNTEAFF. CDR3 DNA sequence: TGTGCCAGCAGCCTAAAACAGCTGAACACTGAAGCTTTCTTT.

This chain connects TRBV9 to TRBJ2-7, with D tentatively TRBD1 (6 bases). The CDR3 covers 13 residues. Per germline, CDR1 SGDLS and CDR2 YYNGEE. V lost 5 bases, J lost 3 bases, and 12 bases lay in between. The CDR3 bases are TGTGCCAGCAGTTTGAGGGGGTTCTACGAGCAGTACTTC. Translated, it gives CASSLRGFYEQYF.

This clonotype has just a few counts. The chain employs TRBV15 and TRBJ2-7; D is unclear. Germline-derived CDR1 and CDR2 are LNHNV and YYDKDF (reference sequence). The V end lost 0 bases, the J end lost 3 bases, and 6 bases lay between the germline ends. This CDR3 is built from 13 residues. CDR3 sequence: CATSREVVYEQYF. The CDR3 DNA sequence: TGTGCCACCAGCAGAGAAGTCGTCTACGAGCAGTACTTC.

There are a few counts of this clonotype. This chain links TRBV28 with TRBJ2-5, with D perhaps TRBD1 (7 bases). This CDR3 region has 14 residues. Germline V gene data show CDR1 as MDHEN and CDR2 as SYDVKM. The V end lost 9 bases, the J end lost 5 bases, and 19 bases lay between the germline ends. The CDR3 protein is CASSRQGGSETQYF. CDR3 sequence (DNA): TGTGCCAGTTCCAGACAGGGAGGTTCGGAGACCCAGTACTTC. Full variable domain (rest looked up from reference TRBV28 and TRBJ2-5): DVKVTQSSRYLVKRTGEKVFLECVQDMDHENMFWYRQDPGLGLRLIYFSYDVKMKEKGDIPEGYSVSREKKERFSLILESASTNQTSMYLCASSRQGGSETQYFGPGTRLLVL.

The chain combines TRBV29-1 with TRBJ1-2, with D perhaps matching TRBD1 (5 bases). CDR3 length: 15 amino acids. The germline CDR1 and CDR2 sequences are SQVTM and ANQGSEA. The V end lost 7 bases, the J end lost 4 bases, and 22 bases lay between the germline ends. CDR3 in DNA: TGCAGCGCTCCCACCCTGGGGGGGTACGGCTATGGCTACACCTTC. Protein product: CSAPTLGGYGYGYTF.

As for this clonotype: A read error may account for a junction end that differs from germline. CDR3 in DNA: TGTGCCTGCAGTGCTCAGGGGGCCCCTAGGGATGGCTACACCTTC. Protein product: CACSAQGAPRDGYTF. The chain combines TRBV25-1 with TRBJ1-2; 8 nucleotides match TRBD1. The germline gives CDR1 MGHDK, CDR2 SYGVNS. CDR3 length: 15 residues.

This clonotype appeared a single time. The V and J genes are TRBV10-3 and TRBJ2-1, with TRBD2 matching 7 bases. V trimming: 4 bases; J trimming: 7 bases; junction bases outside the gene matches: 4. Per germline, CDR1 ENHRY and CDR2 SYGVKD. CDR3 length: 13 amino acids. CDR3 in amino acids: CAISAGLENEQFF. In nucleotides, the CDR3 is TGTGCCATCAGTGCTGGACTAGAGAATGAGCAGTTCTTC.

Worth noting for this clonotype: This sequence may be a read error, since a much larger clone differs from it by one base. V gene TRBV7-2 combines with J gene TRBJ1-4; 8 bases agree with TRBD1. J was trimmed by 2 bases and V by 1 base; bases with no gene match: 0. Germline CDR1 reads SGHTA; CDR2 reads FQGNSA. The CDR3 length is 15 residues. CDR3 DNA sequence: TGTGCCAGCAGCTTAGGACAGGGGACTAATGAAAAACTGTTTTTT. This translates into CASSLGQGTNEKLFF. Full variable domain (missing parts from reference TRBV7-2 and TRBJ1-4): GAGVSQSPSNKVTEKGKDVELRCDPISGHTALYWYRQSLGQGLEFLIYFQGNSAPDKSGLPSDRFSAERTGGSVSTLTIQRTQQEDSAVYLCASSLGQGTNEKLFFGSGTQLSVL.